The source of this T cell receptor beta chain is a study of shared clonotypes between healthy human individuals. The genomic DNA of each subset was split evenly across several immunoSEQ plates. Using immunoSEQ multiplex PCR, the repertoire was profiled, and TCRdb retains in-frame clones only, with some absent. Here the sample spans about 700,000 clones, around 72% being singletons. Trimming stripped 2 bases from V and 6 bases from J, with 17 bases between. Germline CDR1 and CDR2: SGHDT and YYEEEE. CDR3 length: 15 amino acids. As concerns this clone: What it binds is not known.

Study results and caveats: Estimated richness was generally greater in naive than memory subsets. When naive CD4 clonotypes were compared across a handful of donors, around 4.6% were shared.

V and J are TRBV5-6 and TRBJ1-2; D is perhaps TRBD1 (6 bases). The origin of this receptor is a woman under 40 in good health. Sequencing was performed on memory CD4+ T cells sorted from blood. Sample subset: CD45RA-negative fraction. CDR3 amino acids: CASSFRDTYTHGYTF. CDR3 nucleotide sequence: TGTGCCAGCAGCTTCCGGGACACATACACTCATGGCTACACCTTC. The full variable domain, in which reference TRBV5-6 and TRBJ1-2 provide the parts outside the CDR3, is DAGVTQSPTHLIKTRGQQVTLRCSPKSGHDTVSWYQQALGQGPQFIFQYYEEEERQRGNFPDRFSGHQFPNYSSELNVNALLLGDSALYLCASSFRDTYTHGYTFGSGTRLTVV.